One and the same sample provided the 23 T cell receptor beta chains below, sequenced in a study of T cells in localized non-small cell lung cancer. The table came from immunoSEQ multiplex PCR; TCRdb's copy has only in-frame clones and leaves some out. In the table there are about 12,000 clones, 85% to 90% of which are singletons. The sample here was peripheral blood, taken before any cancer treatment. The receptors here all came from a male donor older than 55 with stage III lung adenocarcinoma.

The V gene is TRBV28, the J gene TRBJ2-5; no firm D call. The germline CDR1 and CDR2 sequences are MDHEN and SYDVKM. The CDR3 sequence is 14 residues long. The V end was cut by 2 bases, the J end by 7 bases, with 14 bases between. The CDR3 DNA is TGTGCCAGCAGTTTACAGCCGGGTTATGGGACCCAGTACTTC. It is translated as CASSLQPGYGTQYF.

The table lists this clone with a few counts. The V call is TRBV5-1, the J call TRBJ1-1; 10 bases line up with TRBD1. After removal of 4 bases from V and 5 bases from J, the junction contained 5 bases not matched to a gene. The length of the CDR3 is 14 residues. Germline V lookup: CDR1 SGHRS, CDR2 YFSETQ. The CDR3 DNA follows: TGCGCCAGCAGCCCGGGACAGGGGCCTACTGAAGCTTTCTTT. Translation gives CASSPGQGPTEAFF.

This chain uses TRBV6-1 with TRBJ1-1, with a tentative D call TRBD1 (5 bases). V lost 4 bases, J lost 1 base, and 7 bases lay in between. The CDR3 is made up of 13 amino acids. Germline CDR1 is MNHNS and CDR2 is SASEGT. The chain's CDR3 is CASSGQGNTEAFF. CDR3 coding DNA: TGTGCCAGCAGTGGGCAGGGGAACACTGAAGCTTTCTTT.

The chain has TRBV10-2 and TRBJ2-2; the D is unclear. The CDR3 runs 12 residues. The germline V gene encodes CDR1 WSHSY and CDR2 SAAADI. Deletions cut 8 bases from V and 3 bases from J, with 7 bases between. Written as DNA, the CDR3 is TGCGCCAGCGCCCCAGACACCGGGGAGCTGTTTTTT. It is translated as CASAPDTGELFF.

This chain uses TRBV2 with TRBJ1-2, with 9 positions matching TRBD1. The CDR3 sequence is 15 residues long. J was trimmed by 9 bases and V by 7 bases; bases with no gene match: 15. Germline V gene lookup returns CDR1 SNHLY and CDR2 FYNNEI. Here the CDR3 reads CASTSYTGGGGSYTF. The CDR3, as DNA: TGTGCCAGCACCTCATATACAGGGGGCGGTGGGAGCTACACCTTC. The whole variable domain, remainder taken from reference TRBV2 and TRBJ1-2, is EPEVTQTPSHQVTQMGQEVILRCVPISNHLYFYWYRQILGQKVEFLVSFYNNEISEKSEIFDDQFSVERPDGSNFTLKIRSTKLEDSAMYFCASTSYTGGGGSYTFGSGTRLTVV.

V gene TRBV5-5 combines with J gene TRBJ2-7; 7 nucleotides line up with TRBD2. Germline V gene lookup returns CDR1 SGHKS and CDR2 YYEKEE (reference sequence). With V trimmed by 0 bases and J by 7 bases, 13 bases remained unmatched. This CDR3 region has 16 residues. The CDR3: CASSLAEGRVVLEQYF. The CDR3 DNA reads TGTGCCAGCAGCTTGGCCGAGGGGAGGGTTGTTTTGGAGCAGTACTTC.

This clone was picked up one time. This sequence joins TRBV5-3 and TRBJ2-7; 8 nucleotides line up with TRBD1. TRBV5-3 is treated as an ORF (open reading frame) with a function not yet certain. There are 14 residues in the CDR3. The J segment lost 6 bases and the V segment lost 8 bases, leaving 13 bases of the junction unmatched. The CDR3 sequence is CASSQVGQGGEQYF. In nucleotides, the CDR3 is TGTGCCAGCAGCCAAGTCGGACAGGGAGGCGAGCAGTACTTC.

The rearrangement links TRBV7-2 to TRBJ1-1; 8 bases fit TRBD1. Losses at the gene ends were 2 bases for V and 7 bases for J; bases not matched to a gene: 6. Germline lookup yields CDR1 SGHTA and CDR2 FQGNSA. The CDR3 runs 14 residues. CDR3 sequence: CASSLPGGAGEAFF. The CDR3 DNA reads as TGTGCCAGCAGCTTACCAGGGGGCGCCGGTGAAGCTTTCTTT.

This sequence joins TRBV7-9 and TRBJ2-1; the D gene is possibly TRBD1 (5 bases). The germline V and J ends were trimmed by 5 bases and 13 bases, with 21 bases remaining between them. The CDR3 covers 14 residues. Germline V gene sequence: CDR1 SEHNR, CDR2 FQNEAQ (reference sequence). CDR3 sequence: CASSLIGQGAPQFF. In DNA form, the CDR3 reads TGTGCCAGCAGCCTCATCGGGCAGGGTGCCCCCCAGTTCTTC.

This chain links TRBV5-1 with TRBJ1-1; 11 bases line up with TRBD1. V shed 3 bases, J shed 0 bases, and the junction held 7 bases outside the gene matches. Germline CDR1 SGHRS, CDR2 YFSETQ. This CDR3 is built from 17 residues. The CDR3, as DNA: TGCGCCAGCAGCTCCCGGACAGGGGGCTGGGTGAACACTGAAGCTTTCTTT. It codes for CASSSRTGGWVNTEAFF. Full variable domain (remainder filled in from reference TRBV5-1 and TRBJ1-1): KAGVTQTPRYLIKTRGQQVTLSCSPISGHRSVSWYQQTPGQGLQFLFEYFSETQRNKGNFPGRFSGRQFSNSRSEMNVSTLELGDSALYLCASSSRTGGWVNTEAFFGQGTRLTVV.

The chain carries TRBV2 and TRBJ2-2, with D tentatively TRBD2 (6 bases). The germline V gene has CDR1 SNHLY and CDR2 FYNNEI. Trimming shortened V by 7 bases and J by 0 bases, and 12 bases separated the two germline ends. This CDR3 has 15 residues. CDR3: CASIRGRTNTGELFF. As DNA, the CDR3 is TGTGCCAGCATTCGGGGGAGGACGAACACCGGGGAGCTGTTTTTT.

The chain combines TRBV6-1 with TRBJ2-2; 7 bases fit TRBD2. Losses at the gene ends were 1 base for V and 1 base for J; bases not matched to a gene: 12. This CDR3 contains 19 residues. The germline V gene has CDR1 MNHNS and CDR2 SASEGT. The CDR3 coding sequence is TGTGCCAGCAGTGAAGGCCCGTCTAGCGGAGGGGTGAACACCGGGGAGCTGTTTTTT. It is translated as CASSEGPSSGGVNTGELFF.

The chain employs TRBV5-1 and TRBJ1-2; a possible D gene is TRBD1 (5 bases). V gave up 3 bases and J gave up 4 bases, with 10 bases separating them. Germline V gene lookup returns CDR1 SGHRS and CDR2 YFSETQ. CDR3 length equals 13 residues. The CDR3 DNA sequence: TGCGCCAGCAGCTGGGGACGGCTCTATGGCTACACCTTC. It codes for CASSWGRLYGYTF.

The V and J genes are TRBV7-2 and TRBJ1-2, with TRBD1 as a possible D gene (6 bases). The CDR3 loop spans 15 amino acids. V gave up 1 base and J gave up 0 bases, with 9 bases separating them. Germline loops: CDR1 SGHTA, CDR2 FQGNSA. The CDR3: CASSLDRDPNYGYTF. For the CDR3, the DNA is TGTGCCAGCAGCTTAGACAGGGATCCTAACTATGGCTACACCTTC.

This clone was observed once. V and J are TRBV10-3 and TRBJ1-5; D remains ambiguous. CDR3 length equals 13 residues. V was pared by 0 bases and J by 6 bases, with 6 bases between. Germline V gene sequence: CDR1 ENHRY, CDR2 SYGVKD. CDR3 nucleotide sequence: TGTGCCATCAGTGAGTCGGACGTTCAGCCCCAGCATTTT. Translating gives CAISESDVQPQHF.

In DNA, the CDR3 is TGTGCCAGCAGCTCGAATGAGTACAGGGTTCCTATCTATGGCTACACCTTC. Its translation: CASSSNEYRVPIYGYTF. The genes are TRBV7-9 and TRBJ1-2; D is perhaps TRBD1 (6 bases). The CDR3 has 17 residues. Trimming cost V 4 bases and J 4 bases, with 22 bases left between them. Germline V gene sequence: CDR1 SEHNR, CDR2 FQNEAQ (reference sequence). The full variable domain, rest sourced from reference TRBV7-9 and TRBJ1-2, is DTGVSQNPRHKITKRGQNVTFRCDPISEHNRLYWYRQTLGQGPEFLTYFQNEAQLEKSRLLSDRFSAERPKGSFSTLEIQRTEQGDSAMYLCASSSNEYRVPIYGYTFGSGTRLTVV.

This clone was recorded a few times. The chain joins TRBV10-2 to TRBJ2-7; D unresolved. This CDR3 spans 11 amino acids. Germline CDR1 reads WSHSY; CDR2 reads SAAADI. V lost 3 bases to trimming and J lost 5 bases, with 5 bases between them. The CDR3 sequence: CASSDPDEQYF. CDR3 DNA sequence: TGCGCCAGCAGTGATCCTGACGAGCAGTACTTC.

The J gene is TRBJ1-2, the V gene TRBV15, with D hard to call. Germline V gene data show CDR1 as LNHNV and CDR2 as YYDKDF (reference sequence). The V and J ends lost 1 base and 5 bases respectively, with 8 bases between them. The CDR3 runs 13 residues. CDR3 DNA sequence: TGTGCCACCAGCAGAGGGAACCGGTATGGCTACACCTTC. Its translation: CATSRGNRYGYTF.

This clone was found a few times. This chain joins TRBV29-1 and TRBJ1-1, with D unclear. CDR1 SQVTM and CDR2 ANQGSEA come from the germline V gene. This CDR3 is 13 amino acids long. The V gene lost 6 bases and the J gene lost 1 base, with 12 bases spanning the gap. This chain's CDR3 is CSVRPEQNTEAFF. CDR3 coding DNA: TGCAGCGTGCGACCGGAGCAGAACACTGAAGCTTTCTTT.

This clone was picked up one time. The chain links TRBV4-2 to TRBJ1-3, with D uncertain. The CDR3 spans 16 residues. The germline V gene has CDR1 LGHNA and CDR2 YNFKEQ. V gave up 0 bases and J gave up 2 bases, with 11 bases separating them. CDR3: CASSQDFASAGNTIYF. CDR3 in DNA: TGTGCCAGCAGCCAAGATTTCGCCAGTGCTGGAAACACCATATATTTT.

The chain couples TRBV10-3 to TRBJ2-3; 8 nucleotides match TRBD1. The V segment lost 11 bases and the J segment 1 base; nucleotides outside the gene matches: 2. Per germline, CDR1 ENHRY and CDR2 SYGVKD. The CDR3 length is 12 residues. The chain's CDR3 is CASQGGTDTQYF. The CDR3 nucleotides are TGTGCCTCACAGGGGGGCACAGATACGCAGTATTTT.

In its sample, this clone was seen a few times. The chain recombines TRBV6-1 with TRBJ1-5; D is unclear. V dropped 2 bases and J dropped 6 bases, with 8 bases sitting between them. The CDR3 is 13 amino acids. Germline CDR1 is MNHNS and CDR2 is SASEGT. The CDR3 spells CASSELPPQPQHF. As DNA, the CDR3 is TGTGCCAGCAGTGAACTCCCCCCTCAGCCCCAGCATTTT.

CDR3 in amino acids: CASSPTAGQANEKLFF. CDR3 coding DNA: TGTGCCAGCTCACCGACCGCGGGACAGGCGAATGAAAAACTGTTTTTT. The chain employs TRBV18 and TRBJ1-4, with 8 bases fitting TRBD1. With 3 bases clipped from V and 5 bases from J, the junction kept 8 bases outside the gene matches. This CDR3 region has 16 residues. Looked up from germline, CDR1 is KGHSH and CDR2 is LQKENI.